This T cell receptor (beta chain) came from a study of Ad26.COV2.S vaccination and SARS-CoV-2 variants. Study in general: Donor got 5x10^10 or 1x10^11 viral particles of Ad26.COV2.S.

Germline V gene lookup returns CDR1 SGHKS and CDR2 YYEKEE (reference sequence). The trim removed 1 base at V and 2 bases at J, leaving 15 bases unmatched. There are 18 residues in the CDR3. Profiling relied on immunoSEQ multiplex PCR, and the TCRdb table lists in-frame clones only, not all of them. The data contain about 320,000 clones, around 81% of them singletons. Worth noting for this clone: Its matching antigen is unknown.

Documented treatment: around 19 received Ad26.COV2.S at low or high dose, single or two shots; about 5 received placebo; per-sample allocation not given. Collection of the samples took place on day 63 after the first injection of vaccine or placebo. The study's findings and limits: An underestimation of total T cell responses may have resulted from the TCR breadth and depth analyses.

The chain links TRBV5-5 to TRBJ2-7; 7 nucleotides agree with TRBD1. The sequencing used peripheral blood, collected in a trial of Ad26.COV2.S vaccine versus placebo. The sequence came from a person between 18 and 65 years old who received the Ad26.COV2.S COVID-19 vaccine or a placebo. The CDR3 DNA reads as TGTGCCAGCAGCTTGCATACCCCGGGACAGACAACCACCTACGAGCAGTACTTC. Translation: CASSLHTPGQTTTYEQYF.